Reported below is one T cell receptor beta chain. Its antigen is unknown. The sample comes from a study of T and B cells in COVID-19 patients. Broader study findings: Active COVID-19 showed highly clonal TRB repertoires; recovery showed diversity and richness above healthy donors.

J gave up 1 base and V 1 base, and 3 bases lay outside the gene matches. There are 15 residues in the CDR3. Germline values: CDR1 SGHTA, CDR2 FQGNSA. BIOMED2 TRB-A/B primer pools were used in multiplex TRB PCR. TCRdb analysed the multiplex PCR reads with MiXCR anew, one entry per CDR3 protein. Here the sample spans about 11,000 distinct CDR3 sequences, around 34% being singletons. From blood, about 250-500 ng of genomic DNA served as TRB template. This chain connects TRBV7-2 to TRBJ2-5, with 7 bases fitting TRBD2. This TCR was recovered from a human donor with active COVID-19. Sample: blood. CDR3 protein: CASSLGGGSQETQYF. CDR3 nucleotide sequence: TGTGCCAGCAGCTTAGGGGGGGGGAGCCAAGAGACCCAGTACTTC.